The next 11 T cell receptor beta chains were all read from a single sample in a study of response to subunit inactivated influenza vaccine. TCRdb passed the RT-PCR reads through MiXCR, listing each CDR3 protein once. Of more than 200,000 distinct CDR3 sequences listed, 12% are singletons. The sample consisted of non-naive T cells sorted from PBMCs, taken less than 15 days before vaccination. These receptors were taken from a man over 45 who received an inactivated influenza vaccine.

This clonotype was seen more than once but under ten times. The chain links TRBV20-1 to TRBJ1-5, with D tentatively TRBD1 (5 bases). The CDR3 runs to 15 residues. In germline, CDR1 is DFQATT, CDR2 SNEGSKA (reference sequence). Trimming took 4 bases from V and 4 from J, leaving 17 bases between them. The CDR3 region has the DNA TGCAGTGCTAATAACAGGAAGAGAGGGAATCAGCCCCAGCATTTT. Amino acid sequence: CSANNRKRGNQPQHF.

This chain uses TRBV4-3 with TRBJ1-5; 7 bases align to TRBD1. CDR1 and CDR2 (germline): LGHNA, YSLEER. The CDR3 has 16 amino acids. The J segment lost 7 bases and the V segment lost 0 bases, leaving 9 bases of the junction unmatched. This CDR3 reads CASSQDYYRGGQPQHF. DNA for the CDR3: TGCGCCAGCAGCCAAGATTACTACAGGGGAGGCCAGCCCCAGCATTTT.

The chain carries TRBV11-2 and TRBJ2-6; 7 nucleotides line up with TRBD1. V gave up 5 bases and J gave up 1 base; unmatched junction bases: 14. Germline lookup yields CDR1 SGHAT and CDR2 FQNNGV. This CDR3 is 19 amino acids long. DNA for the CDR3: TGTGCCAGCAGCATGGGACCGACAGGGATGAGGTCTGGGGCCAACGTCCTGACTTTC. It specifies CASSMGPTGMRSGANVLTF.

This clonotype was seen more than once but under ten times. The V call is TRBV6-2 or TRBV6-3, the J call TRBJ1-5; TRBD1 agrees at 8 bases. The CDR3 is 14 residues long. V was clipped by 6 bases and J by 1 base; unmatched bases: 2. In germline, CDR1 is MNHEY, CDR2 SVGEGT. CDR3 bases: TGTGCCAGCAGCTGGACAGGGAGCAATCAGCCCCAGCATTTT. It specifies CASSWTGSNQPQHF.

The chain carries TRBV5-1 and TRBJ2-7; a weak D match, TRBD2 (6 bases). CDR3 size: 14 residues. Germline V CDR1 and CDR2: SGHRS, YFSETQ. V was clipped by 4 bases and J by 2 bases, with 13 bases between them. The CDR3 DNA sequence: TGCGCCAGCAGCCCGCAGACTAGTACCTACGAGCAGTACTTC. Protein sequence: CASSPQTSTYEQYF.

At least ten counts were recorded for this clonotype. The J gene is TRBJ1-4, the V gene TRBV7-2; 9 bases match TRBD1. V lost 4 bases, J lost 10 bases, and 10 bases stayed unmatched. CDR1 is SGHTA and CDR2 is FQGNSA in the germline V gene. The CDR3 sequence is 15 residues long. CDR3 sequence reads: CASSYTQGAQGKLFF. The CDR3 DNA reads as TGTGCCAGCAGCTACACACAGGGGGCGCAGGGAAAACTGTTTTTT.

This clonotype was seen a handful of times. This rearrangement joins TRBV11-3 to TRBJ2-1; possibly TRBD2 for D (8 bases). This CDR3 spans 14 amino acids. Germline V gene lookup returns CDR1 SGHNT and CDR2 YENEEA. Trimming cost V 6 bases and J 7 bases, with 16 bases left between them. DNA for the CDR3: TGTGCCAGCAGAGGGGGCGGGGGGAAAAATGAGCAGTTCTTC. Its protein is CASRGGGGKNEQFF.

At least ten counts were recorded for this clonotype. The CDR3, as DNA: TGCGCCAGCAGCCAAGAGGGAGCGGGGAGCTCCTACAATGAGCAGTTCTTC. Amino acid sequence: CASSQEGAGSSYNEQFF. This chain links TRBV4-3 with TRBJ2-1; 7 bases are shared with TRBD2. There are 17 residues in the CDR3. The V and J ends lost 0 bases and 0 bases, in that order; junction bases with no gene match: 5. Germline CDR1 LGHNA, CDR2 YSLEER.

This clonotype was seen at least ten times. This chain uses TRBV11-2 with TRBJ2-3; maybe TRBD1 (6 bases). The CDR3 runs 14 residues. The germline V gene has CDR1 SGHAT and CDR2 FQNNGV. Trimming removed 0 bases at V and 4 bases at J, with 8 bases between. CDR3 in amino acids: CASSLDSGADTQYF. DNA of the CDR3: TGTGCCAGCAGCTTAGATTCAGGGGCAGATACGCAGTATTTT.

This clonotype was seen only a few times. The chain joins TRBV5-1 to TRBJ1-2; 8 bases align to TRBD1. V gave up 0 bases and J gave up 3 bases; unmatched junction bases: 4. Germline V gene lookup returns CDR1 SGHRS and CDR2 YFSETQ. CDR3 length equals 15 residues. The CDR3 is CASSLGTGGHYGYTF. CDR3 DNA: TGCGCCAGCAGCTTGGGTACAGGGGGGCACTATGGCTACACCTTC.

The chain links TRBV6-1 to TRBJ2-1; 8 nucleotides align to TRBD2. The CDR3 contains 14 residues. V was pared by 11 bases and J by 0 bases, with 6 bases of the junction left unmatched. Germline V gives CDR1 MNHNS, CDR2 SASEGT. DNA for the CDR3: TGTGCCGCTAGCAGCGGGAGCTCCTACAATGAGCAGTTCTTC. Translated, it gives CAASSGSSYNEQFF.